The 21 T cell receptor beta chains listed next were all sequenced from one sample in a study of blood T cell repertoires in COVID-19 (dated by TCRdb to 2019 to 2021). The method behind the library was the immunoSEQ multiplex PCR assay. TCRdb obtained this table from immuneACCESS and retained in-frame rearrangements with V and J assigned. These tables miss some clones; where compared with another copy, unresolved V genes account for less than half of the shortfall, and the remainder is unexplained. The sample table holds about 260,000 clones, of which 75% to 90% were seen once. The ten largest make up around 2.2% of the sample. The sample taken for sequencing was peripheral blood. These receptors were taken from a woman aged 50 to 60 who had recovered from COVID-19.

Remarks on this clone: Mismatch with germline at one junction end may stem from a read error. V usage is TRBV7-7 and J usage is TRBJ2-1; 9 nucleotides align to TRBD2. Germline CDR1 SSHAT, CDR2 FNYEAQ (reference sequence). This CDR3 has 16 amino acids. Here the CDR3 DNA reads TGTGCTAGCAGCCTCACGCGGGAGGGCCGGTACAATGAGCAGTTCTTC. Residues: CASSLTREGRYNEQFF.

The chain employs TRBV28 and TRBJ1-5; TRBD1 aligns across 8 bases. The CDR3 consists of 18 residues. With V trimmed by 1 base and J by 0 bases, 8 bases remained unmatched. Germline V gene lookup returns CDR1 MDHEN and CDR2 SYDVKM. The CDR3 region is CASSLSGGGRYSNQPQHF. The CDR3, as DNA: TGTGCCAGCAGTTTATCAGGGGGCGGGAGATATAGCAATCAGCCCCAGCATTTT.

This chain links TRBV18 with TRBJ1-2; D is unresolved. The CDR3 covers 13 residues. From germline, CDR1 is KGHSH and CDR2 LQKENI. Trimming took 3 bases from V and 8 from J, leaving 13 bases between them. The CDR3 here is CASSPSEEYGYTF. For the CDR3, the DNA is TGTGCCAGCTCACCTTCTGAGGAATACGGCTACACCTTC.

The CDR3 sequence is CASSLSRNRVYGSPLHF. The CDR3 DNA sequence: TGTGCCAGCAGTTTATCTAGAAACAGGGTGTATGGTTCACCCCTCCACTTT. The rearrangement links TRBV27 to TRBJ1-6; maybe TRBD1 (6 bases). Trimming removed 0 bases from V and 9 bases from J, with 18 bases in between. CDR1 and CDR2 from the germline V gene are MNHEY and SMNVEV (reference sequence). The CDR3 covers 17 residues.

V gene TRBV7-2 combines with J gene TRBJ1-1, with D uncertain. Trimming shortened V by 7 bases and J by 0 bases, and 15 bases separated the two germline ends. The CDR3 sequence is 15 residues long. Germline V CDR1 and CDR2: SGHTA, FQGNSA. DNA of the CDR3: TGTGCCAGCATCCCGGGGAGCGGAATGAACACTGAAGCTTTCTTT. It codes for CASIPGSGMNTEAFF.

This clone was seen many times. CDR3: CASSPLAEAFF. CDR3 nucleotides: TGTGCCAGCAGCCCGTTAGCTGAAGCTTTCTTT. This chain connects TRBV6-5 to TRBJ1-1, with D hard to call. The CDR3 is made up of 11 amino acids. V lost 6 bases, J lost 6 bases, and 8 bases lay in between. Germline V gene data show CDR1 as MNHEY and CDR2 as SVGAGI.

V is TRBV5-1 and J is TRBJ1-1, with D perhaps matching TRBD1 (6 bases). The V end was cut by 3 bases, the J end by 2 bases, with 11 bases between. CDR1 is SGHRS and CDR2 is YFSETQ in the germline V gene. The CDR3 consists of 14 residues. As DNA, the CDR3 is TGCGCCAGCAGCTCGCAGACAGGCAACACTGAAGCTTTCTTT. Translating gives CASSSQTGNTEAFF.

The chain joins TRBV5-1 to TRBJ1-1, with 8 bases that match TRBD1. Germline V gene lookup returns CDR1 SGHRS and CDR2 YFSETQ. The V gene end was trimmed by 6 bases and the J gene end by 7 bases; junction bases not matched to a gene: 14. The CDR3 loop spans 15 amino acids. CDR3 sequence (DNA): TGCGCCAGCACCAAGGGGCAGGGGGCATTTGGTGAAGCTTTCTTT. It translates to CASTKGQGAFGEAFF.

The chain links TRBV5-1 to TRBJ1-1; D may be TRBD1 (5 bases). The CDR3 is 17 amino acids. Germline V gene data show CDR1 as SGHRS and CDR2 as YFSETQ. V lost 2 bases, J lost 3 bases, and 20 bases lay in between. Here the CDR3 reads CASSFSGILSGDTEAFF. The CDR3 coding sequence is TGCGCCAGCAGCTTCTCCGGGATACTGTCGGGGGACACTGAAGCTTTCTTT.

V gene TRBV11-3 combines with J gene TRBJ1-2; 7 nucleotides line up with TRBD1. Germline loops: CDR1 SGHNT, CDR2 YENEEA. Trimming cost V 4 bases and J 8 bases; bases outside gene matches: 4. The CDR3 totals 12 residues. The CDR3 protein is CASSSQGGGYTF. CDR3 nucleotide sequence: TGTGCCAGCAGCTCTCAAGGGGGCGGCTACACCTTC.

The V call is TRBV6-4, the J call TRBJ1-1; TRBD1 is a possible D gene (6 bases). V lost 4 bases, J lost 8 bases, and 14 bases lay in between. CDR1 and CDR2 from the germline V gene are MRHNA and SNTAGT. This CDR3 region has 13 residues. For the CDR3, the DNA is TGTGCCAGCAGTGCGCAAGACGGGACAGAAGCTTTCTTT. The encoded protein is CASSAQDGTEAFF.

In DNA form, the CDR3 reads TGTGCCAGCAGCTTGGGCAGGGCCGTAGATACGCAGTATTTT. Protein sequence: CASSLGRAVDTQYF. The rearrangement joins TRBV5-6 to TRBJ2-3; perhaps TRBD1 as D (5 bases). The CDR3 covers 14 residues. Trimming removed 0 bases at V and 5 bases at J, with 10 bases between. Germline V CDR1 and CDR2: SGHDT, YYEEEE.

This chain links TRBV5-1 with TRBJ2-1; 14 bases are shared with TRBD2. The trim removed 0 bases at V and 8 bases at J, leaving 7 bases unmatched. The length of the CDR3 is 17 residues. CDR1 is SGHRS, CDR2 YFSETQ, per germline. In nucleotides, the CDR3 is TGCGCCAGCAGCTTGGGTGCGACTAGCGGGGGGGCCTATGAGCAGTTCTTC. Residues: CASSLGATSGGAYEQFF.

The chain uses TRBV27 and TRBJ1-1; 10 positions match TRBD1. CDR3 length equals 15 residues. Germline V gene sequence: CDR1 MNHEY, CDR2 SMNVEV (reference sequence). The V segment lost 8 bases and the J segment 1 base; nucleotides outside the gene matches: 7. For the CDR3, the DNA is TGTGCCAGCCGCCTCCGGGACAGGGGGAACACTGAAGCTTTCTTT. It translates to CASRLRDRGNTEAFF.

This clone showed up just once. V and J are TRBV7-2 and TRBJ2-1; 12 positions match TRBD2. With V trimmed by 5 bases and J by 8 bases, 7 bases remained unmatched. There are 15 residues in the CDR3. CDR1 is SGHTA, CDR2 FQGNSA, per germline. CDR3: CASSRSSGGADEQFF. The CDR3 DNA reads TGTGCCAGCAGCCGTTCTAGCGGGGGGGCGGATGAGCAGTTCTTC.

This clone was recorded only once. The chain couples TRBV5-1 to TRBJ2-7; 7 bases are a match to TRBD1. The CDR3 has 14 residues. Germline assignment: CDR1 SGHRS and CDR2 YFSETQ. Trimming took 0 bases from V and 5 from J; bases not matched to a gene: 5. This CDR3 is CASSLGQGRNEQYF. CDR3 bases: TGCGCCAGCAGCTTGGGACAGGGTAGGAACGAGCAGTACTTC.

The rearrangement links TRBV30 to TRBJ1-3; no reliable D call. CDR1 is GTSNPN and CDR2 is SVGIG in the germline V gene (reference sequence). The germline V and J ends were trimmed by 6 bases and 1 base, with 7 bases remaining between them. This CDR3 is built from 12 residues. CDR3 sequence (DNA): TGTGCCTGCCTTAATTCTGGAAACACCATATATTTT. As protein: CACLNSGNTIYF.

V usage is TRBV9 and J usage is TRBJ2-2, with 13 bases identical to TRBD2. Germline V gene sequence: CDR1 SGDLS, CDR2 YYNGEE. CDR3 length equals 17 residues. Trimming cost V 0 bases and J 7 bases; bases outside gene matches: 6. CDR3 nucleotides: TGTGCCAGCAGCGTAGAACTAGCGGGAGGGGATGGCGGGGAGCTGTTTTTT. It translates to CASSVELAGGDGGELFF.

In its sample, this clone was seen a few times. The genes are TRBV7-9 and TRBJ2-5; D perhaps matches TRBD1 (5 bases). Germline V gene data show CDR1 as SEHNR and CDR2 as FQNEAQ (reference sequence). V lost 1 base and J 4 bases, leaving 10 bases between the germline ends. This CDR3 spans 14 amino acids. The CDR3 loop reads CASSLGGAVETQYF. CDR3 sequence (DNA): TGTGCCAGCAGCTTAGGTGGGGCGGTAGAGACCCAGTACTTC.

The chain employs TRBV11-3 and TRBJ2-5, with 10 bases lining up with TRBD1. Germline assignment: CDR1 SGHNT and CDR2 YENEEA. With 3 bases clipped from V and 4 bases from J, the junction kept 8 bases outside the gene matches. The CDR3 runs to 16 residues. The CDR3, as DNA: TGTGCCAGCAGCTTGAGTGGGACAGGGGTTGGAGAGACCCAGTACTTC. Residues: CASSLSGTGVGETQYF.

The CDR3 nucleotides are TGTGCCAGCAGCCCCCAGAATACGCAGTATTTT. Its translation: CASSPQNTQYF. The chain combines TRBV7-9 with TRBJ2-3; D is unresolved. V shed 5 bases and J shed 7 bases, with 7 bases lying between them. There are 11 residues in the CDR3. The V gene's germline CDR1 is SEHNR and CDR2 FQNEAQ (reference sequence).